Shown below are 2 T cell receptor beta chains from a single sample sequenced in a study of T cells in Graves' hyperthyroidism and ophthalmopathy. TCR beta CDR3 regions were amplified from RNA. During a first-round RT-PCR of the TCR CDR3, the HTBI primer set was used. Each CDR3 protein gets one entry after TCRdb re-called the multiplex PCR reads with MiXCR. The data show a few hundred thousand distinct CDR3 sequences, roughly 13% seen once. Sample: blood. These receptors came from a woman between 35 and 50 years old with Graves' ophthalmopathy.

The chain combines TRBV30 with TRBJ1-1, with D maybe TRBD1 (6 bases). The V and J ends lost 3 bases and 3 bases respectively, with 11 bases between them. The CDR3 has 13 amino acids. Germline V gives CDR1 GTSNPN, CDR2 SVGIG (reference sequence). This CDR3 is CAWSKRGDTEAFF. The CDR3 DNA follows: TGTGCCTGGAGCAAGAGGGGGGACACTGAAGCTTTCTTT.

This clonotype was counted many times. This chain links TRBV2 with TRBJ2-3; D is unclear. V lost 1 base, J lost 11 bases, and 4 bases lay in between. The CDR3 sequence is 10 residues long. Germline V gene lookup returns CDR1 SNHLY and CDR2 FYNNEI. The CDR3 coding sequence is TGTGCCAGCAGTGAAGGTCTGCAGTATTTT. It codes for CASSEGLQYF. The whole variable domain, remainder taken from reference TRBV2 and TRBJ2-3, is EPEVTQTPSHQVTQMGQEVILRCVPISNHLYFYWYRQILGQKVEFLVSFYNNEISEKSEIFDDQFSVERPDGSNFTLKIRSTKLEDSAMYFCASSEGLQYFGPGTRLTVL.